This T cell receptor (beta chain) was profiled in a study of OX40 agonist ivuxolimab in advanced cancers. Study-wide context: Patients received ivuxolimab, an agonistic anti-OX40 (CD134) antibody.

Concerning this clone itself: Its antigen is currently unknown.

Germline CDR1 LNHDA, CDR2 SQIVND (reference sequence). Trimming pared 0 bases from V and 4 bases from J, leaving 13 bases between. The CDR3 covers 16 residues. Whole-study findings and limits: On average, a greater number of expanded clones characterised CD8+ T cells relative to CD4+.

TCRdb's table, derived via immunoSEQ multiplex PCR, lists solely in-frame clones and lacks some. This table holds tens of thousands of clones, 80% to 85% found once. The clonotype comes from an adult with an advanced solid tumor such as melanoma, head and neck, liver or kidney cancer. This chain links TRBV19 with TRBJ2-1, with D hard to call. This specimen was CD4+ or CD8+ T cells sorted from blood, taken in a trial of the OX40 agonist ivuxolimab. The CDR3 DNA follows: TGTGCCAGTAGTATAGATCGGAGCACCCCTTACAATGAGCAGTTCTTC. Encoded protein: CASSIDRSTPYNEQFF.